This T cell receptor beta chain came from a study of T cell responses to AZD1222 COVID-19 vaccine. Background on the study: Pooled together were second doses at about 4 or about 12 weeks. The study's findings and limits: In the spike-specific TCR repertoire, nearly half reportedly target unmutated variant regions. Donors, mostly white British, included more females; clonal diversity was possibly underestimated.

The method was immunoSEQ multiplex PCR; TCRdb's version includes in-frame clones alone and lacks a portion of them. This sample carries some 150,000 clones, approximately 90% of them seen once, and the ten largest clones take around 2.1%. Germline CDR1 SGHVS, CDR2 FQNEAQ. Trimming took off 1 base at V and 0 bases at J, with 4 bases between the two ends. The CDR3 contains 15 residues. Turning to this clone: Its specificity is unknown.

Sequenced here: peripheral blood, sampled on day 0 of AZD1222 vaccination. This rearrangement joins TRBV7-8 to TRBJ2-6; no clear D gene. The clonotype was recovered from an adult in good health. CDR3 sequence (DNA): TGTGCCAGCAGCTTAGAAGACTCTGGGGCCAACGTCCTGACTTTC. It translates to CASSLEDSGANVLTF.